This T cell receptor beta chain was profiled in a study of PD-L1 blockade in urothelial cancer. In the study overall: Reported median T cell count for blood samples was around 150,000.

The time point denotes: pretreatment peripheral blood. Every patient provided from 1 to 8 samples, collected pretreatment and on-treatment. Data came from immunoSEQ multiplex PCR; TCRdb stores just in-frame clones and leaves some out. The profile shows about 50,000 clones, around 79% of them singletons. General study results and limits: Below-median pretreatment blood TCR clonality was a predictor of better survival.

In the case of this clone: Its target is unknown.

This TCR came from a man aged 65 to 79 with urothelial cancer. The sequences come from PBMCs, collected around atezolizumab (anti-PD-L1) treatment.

CDR3: CASSQDRGLAHKETQYF. As DNA, the CDR3 is TGCGCCAGCAGCCAAGATAGGGGACTAGCCCATAAAGAGACCCAGTACTTC. V usage is TRBV4-1 and J usage is TRBJ2-5, with 9 bases matching TRBD2. The germline V gene encodes CDR1 MGHRA and CDR2 YSYEKL. V lost 0 bases and J lost 3; bases outside the gene matches: 8. The CDR3 extends over 17 amino acids.